The rows below give T cell receptor beta chains drawn from one sample of a study of HIV-infected patients and healthy controls. Using its own MiXCR run on the 5' RACE reads, TCRdb lists one record per CDR3 protein. The sample has approximately 10,000 distinct CDR3 sequences, approximately 8% seen once. The sequenced sample consisted of blood. These receptors were obtained from an adult in good health. Both conserved end residues are part of each CDR3. Each record gives: CDR3 length, J gene, V gene, CDR3 protein.

13,TRBJ1-5,TRBV6-5,CASSHRGNQPQHF
13,TRBJ2-7,TRBV30,CAWTGTGPHEQYF
15,TRBJ2-7,TRBV3-1,CASSPQGRASYEQYF
15,TRBJ1-1,TRBV15,CATSRDDGAYTEAFF
16,TRBJ1-3,TRBV20-1,CSARGGGRVPGNTIYF
14,TRBJ2-7,TRBV20-1,CSARSTGSSYEQYF
15,TRBJ2-1,TRBV20-1,CSAPRTSGGYNEQFF
15,TRBJ1-1,TRBV11-2,CASSPEVRVNTEAFF
14,TRBJ1-1,TRBV12-3/TRBV12-4,CASRVTAMNTEAFF
18,TRBJ1-4,TRBV19,CASSKTGTPRKTNEKLFF